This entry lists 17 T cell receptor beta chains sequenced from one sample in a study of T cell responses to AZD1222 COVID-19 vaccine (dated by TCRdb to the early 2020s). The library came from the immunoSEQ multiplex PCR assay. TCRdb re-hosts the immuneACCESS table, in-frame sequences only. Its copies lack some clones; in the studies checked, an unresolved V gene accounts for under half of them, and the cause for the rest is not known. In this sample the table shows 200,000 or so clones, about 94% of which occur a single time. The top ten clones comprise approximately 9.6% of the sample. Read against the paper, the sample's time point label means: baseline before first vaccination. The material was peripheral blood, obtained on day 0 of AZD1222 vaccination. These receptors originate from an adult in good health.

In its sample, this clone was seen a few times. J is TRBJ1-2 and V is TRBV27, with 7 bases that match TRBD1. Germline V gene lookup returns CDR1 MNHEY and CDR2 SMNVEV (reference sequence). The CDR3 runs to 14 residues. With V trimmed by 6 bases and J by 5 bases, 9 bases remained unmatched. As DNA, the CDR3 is TGTGCCAGCAGCCCACGACAGGGATGGTATGGCTACACCTTC. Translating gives CASSPRQGWYGYTF.

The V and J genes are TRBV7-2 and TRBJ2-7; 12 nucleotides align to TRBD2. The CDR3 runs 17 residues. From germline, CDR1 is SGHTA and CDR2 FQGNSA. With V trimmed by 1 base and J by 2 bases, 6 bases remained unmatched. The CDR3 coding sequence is TGTGCCAGCAGCTTAGGGTGGACTAGCGGGACCGCCTACGAGCAGTACTTC. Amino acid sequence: CASSLGWTSGTAYEQYF.

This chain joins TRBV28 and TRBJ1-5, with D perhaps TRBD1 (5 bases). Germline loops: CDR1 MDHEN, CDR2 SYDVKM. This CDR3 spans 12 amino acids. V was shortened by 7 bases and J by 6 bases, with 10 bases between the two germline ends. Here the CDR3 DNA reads TGTGCCAGCACCCTGGGGGGTCAGCCCCAGCATTTT. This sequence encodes CASTLGGQPQHF.

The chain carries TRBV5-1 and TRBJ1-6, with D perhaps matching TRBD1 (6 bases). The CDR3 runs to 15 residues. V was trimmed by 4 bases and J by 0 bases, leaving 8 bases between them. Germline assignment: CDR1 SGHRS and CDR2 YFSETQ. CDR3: CASSADSSYNSPLHF. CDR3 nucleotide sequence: TGCGCCAGCAGCGCGGACAGCTCCTATAATTCACCCCTCCACTTT.

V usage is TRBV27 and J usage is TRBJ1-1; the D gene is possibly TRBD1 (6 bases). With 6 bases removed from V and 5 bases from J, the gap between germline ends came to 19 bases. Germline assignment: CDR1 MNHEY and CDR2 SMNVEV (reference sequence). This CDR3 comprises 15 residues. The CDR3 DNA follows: TGTGCCAGCAGCATTGGTGGGGGCGCGAGGACTGAAGCTTTCTTT. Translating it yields CASSIGGGARTEAFF.

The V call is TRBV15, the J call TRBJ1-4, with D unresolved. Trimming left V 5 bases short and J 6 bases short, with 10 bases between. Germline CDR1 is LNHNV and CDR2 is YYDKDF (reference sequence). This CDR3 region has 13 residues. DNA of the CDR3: TGTGCCACCAGCGCCCGTCGGGATGAAAAACTGTTTTTT. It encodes CATSARRDEKLFF.

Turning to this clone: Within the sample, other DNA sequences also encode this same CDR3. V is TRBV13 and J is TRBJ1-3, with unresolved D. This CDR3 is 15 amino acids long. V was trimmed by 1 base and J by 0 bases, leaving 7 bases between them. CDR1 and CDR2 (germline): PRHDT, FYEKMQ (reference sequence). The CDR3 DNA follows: TGTGCCAGCAGCTTAGCAGGTAGCTCTGGAAACACCATATATTTT. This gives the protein CASSLAGSSGNTIYF.

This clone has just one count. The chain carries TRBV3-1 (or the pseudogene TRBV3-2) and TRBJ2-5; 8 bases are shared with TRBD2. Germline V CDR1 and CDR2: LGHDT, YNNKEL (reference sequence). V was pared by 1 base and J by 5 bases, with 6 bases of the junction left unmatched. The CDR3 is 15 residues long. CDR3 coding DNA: TGTGCCAGCAGCCAAGCGACTAGCGTTCGGGAGACCCAGTACTTC. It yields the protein CASSQATSVRETQYF.

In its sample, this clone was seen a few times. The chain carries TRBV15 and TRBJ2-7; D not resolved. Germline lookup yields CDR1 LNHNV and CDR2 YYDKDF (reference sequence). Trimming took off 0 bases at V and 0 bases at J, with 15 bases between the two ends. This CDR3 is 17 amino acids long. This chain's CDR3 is CATSRDSGGWSSYEQYF. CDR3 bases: TGTGCCACCAGCAGAGATAGTGGCGGCTGGAGCTCCTACGAGCAGTACTTC.

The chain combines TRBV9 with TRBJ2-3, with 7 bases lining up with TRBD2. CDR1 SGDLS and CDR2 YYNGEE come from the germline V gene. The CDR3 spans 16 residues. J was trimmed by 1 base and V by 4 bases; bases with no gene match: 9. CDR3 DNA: TGTGCCAGCAGCCCGTCGGGGGGTGGGGGCACAGATACGCAGTATTTT. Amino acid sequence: CASSPSGGGGTDTQYF.

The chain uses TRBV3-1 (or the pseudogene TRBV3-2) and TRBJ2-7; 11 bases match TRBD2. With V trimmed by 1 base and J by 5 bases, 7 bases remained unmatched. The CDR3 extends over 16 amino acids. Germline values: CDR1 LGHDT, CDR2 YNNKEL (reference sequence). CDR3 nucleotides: TGTGCCAGCAGCCAAGTCTCCGGGACTAGCGGCCACGAGCAGTACTTC. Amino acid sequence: CASSQVSGTSGHEQYF.

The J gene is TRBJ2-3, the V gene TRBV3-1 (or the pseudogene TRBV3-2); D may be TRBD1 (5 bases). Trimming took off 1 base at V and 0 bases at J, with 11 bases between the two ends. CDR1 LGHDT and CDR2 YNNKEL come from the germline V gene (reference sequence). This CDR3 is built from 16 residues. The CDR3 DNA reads TGTGCCAGCAGCCAAGTCCAGGGCCGTAGCACAGATACGCAGTATTTT. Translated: CASSQVQGRSTDTQYF.

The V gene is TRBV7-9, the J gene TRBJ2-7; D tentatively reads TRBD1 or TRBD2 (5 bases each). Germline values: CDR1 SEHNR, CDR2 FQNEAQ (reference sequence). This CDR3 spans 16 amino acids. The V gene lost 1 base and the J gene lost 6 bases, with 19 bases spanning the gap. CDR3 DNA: TGTGCCAGCAGCTTAGAGGCGATTGGGACGATCGGCGAGCAGTACTTC. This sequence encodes CASSLEAIGTIGEQYF.

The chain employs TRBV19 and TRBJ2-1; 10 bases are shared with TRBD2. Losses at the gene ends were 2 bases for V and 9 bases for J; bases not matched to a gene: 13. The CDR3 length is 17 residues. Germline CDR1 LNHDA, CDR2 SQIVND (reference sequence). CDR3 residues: CASSILLAGTQLGEQFF. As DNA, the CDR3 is TGTGCCAGTAGTATATTACTAGCGGGAACTCAGCTCGGTGAGCAGTTCTTC.

CDR3 loop: CASSIDREQYF. The CDR3, as DNA: TGTGCCAGTAGTATCGACAGGGAGCAGTACTTC. This rearrangement joins TRBV19 to TRBJ2-7, with a weak D call TRBD1 (6 bases). V lost 3 bases, J lost 7 bases, and 7 bases lay in between. CDR3 size: 11 residues. The germline V gene has CDR1 LNHDA and CDR2 SQIVND (reference sequence). Full variable domain (outside the CDR3, taken from reference TRBV19 and TRBJ2-7): DGGITQSPKYLFRKEGQNVTLSCEQNLNHDAMYWYRQDPGQGLRLIYYSQIVNDFQKGDIAEGYSVSREKKESFPLTVTSAQKNPTAFYLCASSIDREQYFGPGTRLTVT.

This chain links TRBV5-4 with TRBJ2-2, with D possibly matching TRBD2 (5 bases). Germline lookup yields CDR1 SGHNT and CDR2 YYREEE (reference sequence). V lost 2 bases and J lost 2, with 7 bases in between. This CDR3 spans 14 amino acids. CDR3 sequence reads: CASSFRTNTGELFF. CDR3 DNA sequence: TGTGCCAGCAGCTTCCGGACTAACACCGGGGAGCTGTTTTTT.

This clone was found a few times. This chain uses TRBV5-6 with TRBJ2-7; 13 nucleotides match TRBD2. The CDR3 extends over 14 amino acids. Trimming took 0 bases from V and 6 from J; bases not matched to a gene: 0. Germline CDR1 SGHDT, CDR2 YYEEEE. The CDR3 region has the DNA TGTGCCAGCAGCTTGGGGACTAGCGGGAGCGAGCAGTACTTC. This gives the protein CASSLGTSGSEQYF. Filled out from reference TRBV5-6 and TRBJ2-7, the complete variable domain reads DAGVTQSPTHLIKTRGQQVTLRCSPKSGHDTVSWYQQALGQGPQFIFQYYEEEERQRGNFPDRFSGHQFPNYSSELNVNALLLGDSALYLCASSLGTSGSEQYFGPGTRLTVT.